The source of this T cell receptor beta chain is a study of T cells after yellow fever vaccination. Whole-study findings and limits: Weaker, the secondary response had a peak occurring faster, on day 5 versus 15.

There are many counts of this clonotype. Its antigen is unidentified. Per the germline V gene, CDR1 is SGHRS and CDR2 is YFSETQ. Trimming cost V 2 bases and J 8 bases, with 14 bases left between them. This CDR3 region has 15 residues. TCRdb analysed the 5' RACE reads with MiXCR anew, one entry per CDR3 protein. The sample consists of roughly 320,000 distinct CDR3 sequences, about 10% of them appearing once. The sample consisted of CD4+ T cells sorted from PBMCs, taken 45 days after the yellow fever booster vaccination. The source of this sequence is a man aged 18 to 30 who received the YFV17D yellow fever vaccine. The chain is built from TRBV5-1 and TRBJ1-6; a possible D gene is TRBD1 (5 bases). In DNA, the CDR3 is TGCGCCAGCAGCTTTCCCAGGGAGTTGGATTCACCCCTCCACTTT. Residues: CASSFPRELDSPLHF.